Listed here is a single T cell receptor (beta chain). Sequencing used immunoSEQ multiplex PCR; TCRdb keeps in-frame clones, though not all of them. This sample has tens of thousands of clones; approximately 88% occur once, and the top ten carry under 3%. This sample was taken from a study of blood T cell repertoires in COVID-19. The CDR3 has 13 residues. Deletions cut 3 bases from V and 9 bases from J, with 12 bases between. Sequencing was done on a sample of peripheral blood. This receptor was taken from a man aged 45-65 years with acute or convalescent COVID-19. The chain combines TRBV12-3 or TRBV12-4 with TRBJ1-5; D perhaps matches TRBD1 (6 bases). CDR3 bases: TGTGCCAGCAGTTTCAGGGGACCCGGGCCCCAGCATTTT. It codes for CASSFRGPGPQHF.